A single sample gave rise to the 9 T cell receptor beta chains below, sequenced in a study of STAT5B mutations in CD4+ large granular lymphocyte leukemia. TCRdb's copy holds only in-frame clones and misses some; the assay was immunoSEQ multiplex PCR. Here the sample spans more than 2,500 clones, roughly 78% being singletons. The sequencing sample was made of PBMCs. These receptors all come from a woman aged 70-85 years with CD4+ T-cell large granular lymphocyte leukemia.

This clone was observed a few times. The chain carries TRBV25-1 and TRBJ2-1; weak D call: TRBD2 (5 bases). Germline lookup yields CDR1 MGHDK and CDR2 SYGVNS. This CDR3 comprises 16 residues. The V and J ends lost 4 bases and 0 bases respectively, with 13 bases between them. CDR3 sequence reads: CASSVYFEGSYNEQFF. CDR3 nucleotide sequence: TGTGCCAGCAGTGTGTACTTCGAGGGCTCCTACAATGAGCAGTTCTTC.

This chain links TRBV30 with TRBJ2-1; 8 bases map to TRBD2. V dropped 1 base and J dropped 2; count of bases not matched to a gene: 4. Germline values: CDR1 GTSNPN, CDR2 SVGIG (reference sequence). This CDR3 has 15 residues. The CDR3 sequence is CAWSGTGGPYNEQFF. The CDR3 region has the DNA TGTGCCTGGAGTGGGACGGGAGGGCCCTACAATGAGCAGTTCTTC.

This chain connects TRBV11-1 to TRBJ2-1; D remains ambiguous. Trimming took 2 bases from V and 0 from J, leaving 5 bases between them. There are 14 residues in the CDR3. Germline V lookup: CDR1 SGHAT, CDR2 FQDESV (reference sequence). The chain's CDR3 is CASSLYISYNEQFF. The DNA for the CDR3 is TGTGCCAGCAGCTTATACATCTCCTACAATGAGCAGTTCTTC.

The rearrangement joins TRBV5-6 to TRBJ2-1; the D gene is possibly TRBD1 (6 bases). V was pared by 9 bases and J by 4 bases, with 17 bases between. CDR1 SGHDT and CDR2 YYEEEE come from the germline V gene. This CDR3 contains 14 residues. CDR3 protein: CATSPQGRYNEQFF. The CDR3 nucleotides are TGTGCCACGTCTCCACAGGGCCGATACAATGAGCAGTTCTTC.

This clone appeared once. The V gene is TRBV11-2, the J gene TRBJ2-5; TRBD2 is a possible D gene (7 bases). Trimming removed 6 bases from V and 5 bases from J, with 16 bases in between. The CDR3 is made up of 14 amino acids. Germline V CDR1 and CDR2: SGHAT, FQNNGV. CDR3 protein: CASSPIRGGETQYF. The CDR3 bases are TGTGCCAGCAGTCCCATTAGGGGGGGGGAGACCCAGTACTTC.

CDR3 DNA: TGTGCCAGCAGTGGGGCAGGGGGGAGCGGTCAGCCCCAGCATTTT. This sequence encodes CASSGAGGSGQPQHF. The V and J genes are TRBV2 and TRBJ1-5; TRBD1 aligns across 7 bases. CDR3 length equals 15 residues. Germline assignment: CDR1 SNHLY and CDR2 FYNNEI. V lost 4 bases to trimming and J lost 6 bases; unmatched junction nucleotides: 9.

The CDR3 region has the DNA TGTGCCAGCAGTAACAGGGGAGGCTCCTACGAGCAGTACTTC. Protein sequence: CASSNRGGSYEQYF. This chain uses TRBV27 with TRBJ2-7; D is perhaps TRBD1 (7 bases). This CDR3 spans 14 amino acids. V lost 5 bases and J lost 0, with 11 bases in between. Germline V gene sequence: CDR1 MNHEY, CDR2 SMNVEV (reference sequence).

In nucleotides, the CDR3 is TGTGCCAGTTCCCCGGGGGGGACAATTGGGACAGATACGCAGTATTTT. Translating it yields CASSPGGTIGTDTQYF. The chain uses TRBV19 and TRBJ2-3; 8 nucleotides align to TRBD2. The V gene end was trimmed by 8 bases and the J gene end by 3 bases; junction bases not matched to a gene: 13. The CDR3 totals 16 residues. Germline-derived CDR1 and CDR2 are LNHDA and SQIVND (reference sequence).

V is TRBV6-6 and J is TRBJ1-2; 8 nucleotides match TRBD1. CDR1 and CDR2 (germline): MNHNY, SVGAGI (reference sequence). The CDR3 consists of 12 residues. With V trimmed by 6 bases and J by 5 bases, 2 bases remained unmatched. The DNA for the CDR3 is TGTGCCAGCAGGACAGGGGAGTATGGCTACACCTTC. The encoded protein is CASRTGEYGYTF.